This T cell receptor (beta chain) was profiled in a study of response to subunit inactivated influenza vaccine. Study conclusions and caveats: Authors proposed each seasonal influenza vaccination draws in few new T cells.

TCRdb used MiXCR to reprocess the RT-PCR reads, holding one entry per CDR3 protein. This sample has hundreds of thousands of distinct CDR3 sequences, with over 9.5% found just once. This CDR3 spans 14 amino acids. V lost 3 bases and J 6 bases, leaving 18 bases between the germline ends. CDR1 is DFQATT and CDR2 is SNEGSKA in the germline V gene (reference sequence). Notes on this clonotype: Its antigen is not identified.

The rearrangement joins TRBV20-1 to TRBJ2-7; tentative D call: TRBD2 (6 bases). Sequences were derived from PBMCs from blood, sampled on the day of vaccination. The sequence derives from a man aged 50-60 years who received an inactivated influenza vaccine. DNA of the CDR3: TGCAGTGCTAGGGCTCGGGACTCCGCAACCGAGCAGTACTTC. Its protein product is CSARARDSATEQYF.